Described below is a single T cell receptor beta chain sequence and its context. The antigen is not known. Generated by immunoSEQ multiplex PCR, the TCRdb table keeps only in-frame clones and is missing some. Among under 600,000 clones listed, 95% to 98% were seen once. CDR3 length equals 14 residues. Germline loops: CDR1 MNHNS, CDR2 SASEGT. J lost 8 bases, V lost 3 bases, and 9 bases had no gene match. This sample was included in a study of shared clonotypes between healthy human individuals. Study-wide results and caveats: In general, naive subsets displayed greater estimated richness than memory subsets did.

The sample taken for sequencing was naive CD4+ T cells sorted from blood. The subset here: CD45RA+ positively selected. This TCR was recovered from a woman aged 25 to 45 in good health. The chain combines TRBV6-1 with TRBJ1-1, with 7 bases fitting TRBD1. Here the CDR3 DNA reads TGTGCCAGCAGTGACCCTTGGGACAGAAGAGAAGCTTTCTTT. It encodes CASSDPWDRREAFF.